This T cell receptor beta chain was profiled in a study of T cell responses to AZD1222 COVID-19 vaccine (dated by TCRdb to the early 2020s). For context, the study as a whole: AZD1222 recipients whose second dose came at about 4 weeks and those whose second dose came at about 12 weeks were combined into one group, since spike-specific TCR depth and breadth did not differ between the two schedules. A total of just over 230 trial participants underwent TCR sequencing, of whom 200 to 220 had received two doses of AZD1222 and roughly 26 had received two doses of the MenACWY control vaccine. Trial participants were enrolled by age into subgroups of 18-55, 56-69 and 70-plus years, and around 150, 29 and 61 TCR-sequenced participants, respectively, were included in these subgroups. Results and caveats for the whole study, not just this receptor: Conclusions about previously exposed vaccinees are limited because only six or seven AZD1222 recipients were SARS-CoV-2 seropositive at baseline. Reportedly, close to half of the unique spike-specific TCRs recognized epitopes lying outside the regions that are mutated in the B.1.351 and B.1.1.7 variants. Most participants were white British and females outnumbered males, and the authors suggested that clonal diversity may have been underestimated. After two AZD1222 doses, both the breadth and the depth of spike-specific TCRs were significantly higher than at day 0 and than in MenACWY recipients. CD4 TCRs associated with the vaccine covered the entire spike protein, and the dominant responses were in regions 160-218 and 743-854. The 56-69-year group was small, and its depth increase did not reach significance, likely because of low power. Because no samples from the day 14 peak response were available, repertoires could be characterized only after the peak T cell response.

From V the trimming removes 3 bases and from J it removes 2 bases, while the gene matches leave 6 bases of the junction unaccounted for. Taken from the germline V gene (reference sequence), the CDR1 and CDR2 loops are DFQATT and SNEGSKA. The CDR3 contains 14 residues, cysteine and phenylalanine counted. The entry retains the CDR3 DNA only, 42 bases that are in frame from base 1. The sample's time point label, in plain terms: baseline before first vaccination. Vaccinee samples were obtained from the UK trials COV001 and COV002, which included a single-blind randomized controlled phase 2/3 trial of AZD1222 (ChAdOx1 nCoV-19) in healthy adults. Trial participant PBMC samples were collected at day 0 and day 28 after the second dose for TCRbeta chain sequencing. Turning to this clone: Its cognate antigen has yet to be identified. Within one base of it there is no much larger clone, and no base qualities were kept.

The CDR3 regions of human TCRbeta chains were analyzed by immunosequencing. Under the source paper's analysis protocol: TCRs in the repertoires were matched against a reference library of SARS-CoV-2-specific TCRs that had been generated with the MIRA antigen-specificity platform. Breadth was defined as the fraction of unique TCRs that were SARS-CoV-2-associated. Depth was defined as the fraction of total T cells that were SARS-CoV-2-associated. Each spike-specific TCR was assigned to its reactive spike region and to a CD4 or CD8 class using the MIRA data. Log10-transformed breadth and depth values were compared by one-way ANOVA with Sidak's multiple comparisons tests. TCRdb provides this immuneACCESS table in a form limited to in-frame rearrangements. Some clones are lacking; in checked studies, under half of them reflect an unresolved V gene, and why the rest are absent is not known. Clone size and the V and J calls come from that table; the DNA yielded D and trimming. The sample table holds 150,000 to 160,000 clones, of which 90% were seen once. Of the sample, less than 2% falls within the top ten clones.

The chain is encoded by TRBV20-1 joined to TRBJ2-5, with TRBD1 identical over 7 junction bases. This specimen consisted of peripheral blood, obtained on day 0 of AZD1222 vaccination. The TCR sequence derives from an adult in good health. The CDR3 reads as follows: CSASLRQGQETQYF. The sequenced DNA is TGCAGTGCTAGTTTGAGACAGGGTCAAGAGACCCAGTACTTC.